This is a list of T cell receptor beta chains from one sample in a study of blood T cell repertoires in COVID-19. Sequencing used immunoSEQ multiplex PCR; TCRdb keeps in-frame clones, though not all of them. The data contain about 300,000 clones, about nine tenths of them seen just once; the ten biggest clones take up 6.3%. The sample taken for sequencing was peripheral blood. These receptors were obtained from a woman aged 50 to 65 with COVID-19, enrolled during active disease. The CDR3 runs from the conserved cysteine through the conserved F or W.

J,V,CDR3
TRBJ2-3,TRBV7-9,CASSLPRGGGSTDTQYF
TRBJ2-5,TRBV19,CASSSRTGPGVQETQYF
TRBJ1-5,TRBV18,CASSPPGGADNQPQHF
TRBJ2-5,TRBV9,CASSPRQGLGETQYF
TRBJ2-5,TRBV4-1,CASSQDKGLAGGPLETQYF
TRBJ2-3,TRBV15,CATSSNGGRGTDTQYF
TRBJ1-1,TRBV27,CASKSNTEAFF
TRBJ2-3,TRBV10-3,CAISIAGGSPDTQYF
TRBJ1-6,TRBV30,CAWTRQYNSPLHF
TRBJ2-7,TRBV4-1,CASSRNPSGSVYEQYF
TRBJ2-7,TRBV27,CASKEGGSSYEQYF
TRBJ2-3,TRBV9,CASSAGGDTQYF
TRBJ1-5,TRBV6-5,CASAQYGTPESTQHF
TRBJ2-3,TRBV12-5,CASGLGTSDTQYF
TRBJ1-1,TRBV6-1,CASSEAPGRIQAFF
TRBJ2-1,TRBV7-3,CASSLTGVYNEQFF
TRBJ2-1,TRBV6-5,CASSYSRTPSYNEQFF
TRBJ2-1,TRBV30,CAWAQTRVRERGEQFF
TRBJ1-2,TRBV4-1,CASSPSPGTEHLGYTF
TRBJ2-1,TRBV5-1,CASSLAGRERSQGANEQFF
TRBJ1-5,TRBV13,CASSAGPREQPQHF
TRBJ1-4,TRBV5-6,CASSSEVRGAVEKLFF
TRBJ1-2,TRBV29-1,CSVGPPPGQFFGYTF
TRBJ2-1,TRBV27,CASSTTGPSYNEQFF
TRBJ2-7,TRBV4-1,CASSQESGRYYEQYF
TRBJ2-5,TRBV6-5,CASSYTGGFQETQYF
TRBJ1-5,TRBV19,CASSNQGANQPQHF
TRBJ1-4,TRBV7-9,CASSPGQGVNEKLFF
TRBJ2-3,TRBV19,CASSIRQGSDTQYF
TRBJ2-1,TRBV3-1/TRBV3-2,CASSQLQGLSYNEQFF
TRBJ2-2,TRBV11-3,CASSSLPVLAGGTGELFF
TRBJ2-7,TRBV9,CASSPTSGGEQYF
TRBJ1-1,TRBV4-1,CASSRSQGARGLTHTEAFF
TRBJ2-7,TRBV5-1,CASSRAGGSYEQYF
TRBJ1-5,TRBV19,CASSIHGTGQISNQPQHF
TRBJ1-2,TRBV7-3,CASSLVAGVDYGYTF
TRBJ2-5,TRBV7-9,CASRTQGLGETQYF
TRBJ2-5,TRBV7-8,CASSWGGYQETQYF
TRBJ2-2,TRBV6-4,CASRDRGSTGELFF
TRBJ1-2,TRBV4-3,CASSQGKGGASGYTF
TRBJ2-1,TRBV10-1,CASSESGAGITSYNEQFF
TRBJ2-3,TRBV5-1,CASSYGQAYTDTQYF
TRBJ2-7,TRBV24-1,CATSDASSGSFEQYF
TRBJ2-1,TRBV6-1,CASSETSGSYNEQFF
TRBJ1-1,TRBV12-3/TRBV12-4,CASRRAGPEAFF
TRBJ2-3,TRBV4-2,CASSQEGWASGVTDTQYF
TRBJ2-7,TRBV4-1,CASSPGGTGFSYEQYF
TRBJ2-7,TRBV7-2,CASKVSGSYEQYF
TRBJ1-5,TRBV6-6,CASSPSAGAQTYSNQPQHF
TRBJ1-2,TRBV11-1,CASSLDTRNYGYTF
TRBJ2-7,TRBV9,CASSVGALAKDPYEQYF
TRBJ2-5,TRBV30,CACRPIDEETQYF
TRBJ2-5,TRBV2,CASSSSTGSGKTQYF